What follows are 32 T cell receptor beta chains derived from one specimen sequenced in a study of regulatory T cells in long-lasting Graves disease. Indicated time point: persistent/refractory GD, antithyroid drugs over 5 years with positive TRAb. After RNA was extracted from PBMCs, the TCR library was made from it. To make TCR beta libraries, researchers used iRepertoire HTBI primers and Arm-PCR of CDR3 regions. MiXCR was run by TCRdb on the multiplex PCR reads, yielding one entry per CDR3 protein. This sample has hundreds of thousands of distinct CDR3 sequences, with approximately 22% found just once. Material: peripheral blood mononuclear cells (PBMCs), obtained when the disease was refractory, from a patient treated with antithyroid drugs. These receptors were collected from a female donor with Graves disease.

This clonotype was observed many times. The rearrangement uses TRBV2 and TRBJ1-5; D not certain. Looked up from germline, CDR1 is SNHLY and CDR2 is FYNNEI. The CDR3 is 15 residues long. V lost 2 bases to trimming and J lost 4 bases, with 12 bases between them. CDR3 region: CASSETGVGNQPQHF. CDR3 coding DNA: TGTGCCAGCAGTGAAACTGGTGTAGGTAATCAGCCCCAGCATTTT.

The gene calls are TRBV5-5 and TRBJ2-6; D call uncertain. The CDR3 extends over 15 amino acids. The germline V and J ends were trimmed by 0 bases and 1 base, with 5 bases remaining between them. Germline assignment: CDR1 SGHKS and CDR2 YYEKEE (reference sequence). CDR3: CASSLVFSGANVLTF. In nucleotides, the CDR3 is TGTGCCAGCAGCTTGGTGTTTTCTGGGGCCAACGTCCTGACTTTC.

This clonotype showed up just a few times. This sequence joins TRBV11-2 and TRBJ1-2; no reliable D call. Trimming shortened V by 6 bases and J by 6 bases, and 11 bases separated the two germline ends. Per germline, CDR1 SGHAT and CDR2 FQNNGV. The CDR3 loop spans 12 amino acids. The CDR3 DNA follows: TGTGCCAGCAGATCCGCCGGGAATGGCTACACCTTC. It specifies CASRSAGNGYTF. The whole variable domain, filled in from reference TRBV11-2 and TRBJ1-2, reads EAGVAQSPRYKIIEKRQSVAFWCNPISGHATLYWYQQILGQGPKLLIQFQNNGVVDDSQLPKDRFSAERLKGVDSTLKIQPAKLEDSAVYLCASRSAGNGYTFGSGTRLTVV.

This clonotype has just a few counts. The chain carries TRBV6-1 and TRBJ2-6, with unresolved D. The germline V and J ends were trimmed by 4 bases and 0 bases, with 19 bases remaining between them. The CDR3 totals 19 residues. The germline CDR1 and CDR2 sequences are MNHNS and SASEGT. This CDR3 is CASSAWVLRDGSGANVLTF. The CDR3 DNA reads as TGTGCCAGCAGTGCCTGGGTCCTACGAGACGGCTCTGGGGCCAACGTCCTGACTTTC.

About this clonotype itself: A read error may explain this, as a much larger clone is one base away. The J gene is TRBJ1-2, the V gene TRBV19, with D unclear. The germline V gene has CDR1 LNHDA and CDR2 SQIVND (reference sequence). This CDR3 comprises 14 residues. The CDR3 nucleotides read TGTGCCAGTAGTATGATGCAGACTATGTACGGCTACGCCTTC. Its protein product is CASSMMQTMYGYAF.

There are a few counts of this clonotype. The CDR3 reads CASSQDEGSAYEQYF. The CDR3 bases are TGTGCCAGCAGCCAAGATGAGGGGAGCGCCTACGAGCAGTACTTC. The chain employs TRBV4-2 and TRBJ2-7; D assignment may be TRBD1 or TRBD2 (5 bases each). V lost 0 bases to trimming and J lost 2 bases, with 11 bases between them. The CDR3 contains 15 residues. Germline CDR1 is LGHNA and CDR2 is YNFKEQ.

The rearrangement links TRBV30 to TRBJ1-3, with no clear D. Germline V CDR1 and CDR2: GTSNPN, SVGIG (reference sequence). V lost 3 bases, J lost 4 bases, and 10 bases lay in between. There are 13 residues in the CDR3. The CDR3 sequence: CAWRLFSGNTIYF. DNA for the CDR3: TGTGCCTGGAGGCTCTTCTCCGGAAACACCATATATTTT. The full variable domain, its missing parts supplied by reference TRBV30 and TRBJ1-3, is SQTIHQWPATLVQPVGSPLSLECTVEGTSNPNLYWYRQAAGRGLQLLFYSVGIGQISSEVPQNLSASRPQDRQFILSSKKLLLSDSGFYLCAWRLFSGNTIYFGEGSWLTVV.

In its sample, this clonotype was seen many times. The chain carries TRBV12-5 and TRBJ1-1; 11 nucleotides match TRBD1. There are 16 residues in the CDR3. V lost 4 bases, J lost 5 bases, and 9 bases stayed unmatched. Germline assignment: CDR1 LGHNT and CDR2 FRNRAP. The CDR3 DNA reads TGTGCTAGTGGTTCTAGGACAGGGGGCTGGAGAACTGAAGCTTTCTTT. Protein sequence: CASGSRTGGWRTEAFF.

Note on this clonotype: A single base separates this from a much larger clone, so it may be a read error. V gene TRBV19 combines with J gene TRBJ1-2, with 7 positions matching TRBD1. Looked up from germline, CDR1 is LNHDA and CDR2 is SQIVND (reference sequence). The CDR3 is 15 amino acids. V lost 3 bases to trimming and J lost 4 bases; unmatched junction nucleotides: 8. CDR3 loop: CASSIGTAPSYGYTF. The CDR3 DNA sequence: TGTGCCAGTAGTATCGGGACAGCACCTAGCTATGGCTACACCTTC.

Ten or more counts support this clonotype. CDR3 sequence (DNA): TGTGCCAGCAGCTCCGGCCGGGACAGGGGCTACGAGCAGTACTTC. Translated: CASSSGRDRGYEQYF. This rearrangement joins TRBV7-9 to TRBJ2-7; 10 positions match TRBD1. The germline V gene has CDR1 SEHNR and CDR2 FQNEAQ (reference sequence). Germline trimming cut 4 bases from V and 3 bases from J; bases unmatched to any gene: 6. There are 15 residues in the CDR3.

The table lists this clonotype with many counts. The chain is built from TRBV10-2 and TRBJ2-4; TRBD2 agrees at 9 bases. This CDR3 has 15 amino acids. Trimming cost V 7 bases and J 0 bases; bases outside gene matches: 4. Germline V lookup: CDR1 WSHSY, CDR2 SAAADI. CDR3 amino acids: CASTASGVAKNIQYF. In DNA form, the CDR3 reads TGCGCCAGCACGGCTAGCGGGGTAGCCAAAAACATTCAGTACTTC.

The table lists this clonotype with many counts. This chain connects TRBV29-1 to TRBJ1-2; TRBD1 is a possible D gene (5 bases). Per germline, CDR1 SQVTM and CDR2 ANQGSEA. The CDR3 length is 12 residues. V gave up 4 bases and J gave up 4 bases, with 10 bases separating them. The CDR3 spells CSVGQIFYGYTF. In nucleotides, the CDR3 is TGCAGCGTTGGACAGATTTTCTATGGCTACACCTTC.

This clonotype was found many times. The chain joins TRBV12-3 or TRBV12-4 to TRBJ1-5; 9 bases agree with TRBD1. The CDR3 totals 14 residues. J lost 2 bases, V lost 5 bases, and 1 base had no gene match. CDR3 bases: TGTGCCAGCAGTGGACAGGGGCGCAATCAGCCCCAGCATTTT. Protein sequence: CASSGQGRNQPQHF.

V is TRBV19 and J is TRBJ2-7; 8 nucleotides align to TRBD2. This CDR3 is built from 13 residues. Germline V gives CDR1 LNHDA, CDR2 SQIVND (reference sequence). Trimming removed 3 bases from V and 3 bases from J; junction bases left unmatched: 1. The DNA of the CDR3 is TGTGCCAGTAGTATGAGCGGGAGCTACGAGCAGTACTTC. Translating it yields CASSMSGSYEQYF.

The chain employs TRBV7-9 and TRBJ1-2; a weak D match, TRBD1 (6 bases). Germline CDR1 and CDR2: SEHNR and FQNEAQ (reference sequence). V was clipped by 2 bases and J by 2 bases, with 12 bases between them. The CDR3 extends over 15 amino acids. CDR3 sequence: CASSLPGHLNYGYTF. The CDR3, as DNA: TGTGCCAGCAGCTTACCGGGACACCTAAACTATGGCTACACCTTC.

This clonotype came up many times. The chain has TRBV28 and TRBJ1-1, with 7 nucleotides matching TRBD1. J was trimmed by 8 bases and V by 3 bases; bases with no gene match: 9. CDR1 and CDR2 (germline): MDHEN, SYDVKM. The CDR3 extends over 14 amino acids. The CDR3 sequence is CASSFIRGGLEAFF. The CDR3, as DNA: TGTGCCAGCAGTTTCATCCGAGGGGGCCTGGAAGCTTTCTTT. The entire variable domain, with the rest obtained from reference TRBV28 and TRBJ1-1, is as follows: DVKVTQSSRYLVKRTGEKVFLECVQDMDHENMFWYRQDPGLGLRLIYFSYDVKMKEKGDIPEGYSVSREKKERFSLILESASTNQTSMYLCASSFIRGGLEAFFGQGTRLTVV.

This clonotype was recorded many times. V is TRBV15 and J is TRBJ2-7; tentatively, D is TRBD1 (5 bases). The CDR3 is made up of 13 amino acids. With 5 bases removed from V and 0 bases from J, the gap between germline ends came to 8 bases. CDR1 LNHNV and CDR2 YYDKDF come from the germline V gene (reference sequence). CDR3 coding DNA: TGTGCCACCAGCCCCGACAGCTCCTACGAGCAGTACTTC. This codes for CATSPDSSYEQYF.

The sample holds many counts of this clonotype. This chain links TRBV19 with TRBJ1-6; D call uncertain. Germline lookup yields CDR1 LNHDA and CDR2 SQIVND (reference sequence). V was shortened by 3 bases and J by 8 bases, with 8 bases between the two germline ends. The CDR3 loop spans 13 amino acids. The CDR3 nucleotides are TGTGCCAGTAGTATGGATCCTGATTCACCCCTCCACTTT. It specifies CASSMDPDSPLHF.

The table lists this clonotype with many counts. The chain joins TRBV28 to TRBJ2-2; the match to TRBD2 covers 9 bases. The CDR3 has 16 residues. From germline, CDR1 is MDHEN and CDR2 SYDVKM. V was clipped by 7 bases and J by 2 bases; unmatched bases: 8. The CDR3 DNA reads as TGTGCCAGCATAATAGCGGGAGTTGGCAACACCGGGGAGCTGTTTTTT. Translating it yields CASIIAGVGNTGELFF.

The chain recombines TRBV9 with TRBJ2-1; TRBD2 matches 8 bases. The end of the DNA fits TRBJ2-5 better, so the J call may be wrong. CDR3 length equals 16 residues. Germline V gene lookup returns CDR1 SGDLS and CDR2 YYNGEE. The CDR3: CASSVATRLAGETQYF. The CDR3, as DNA: TGTGCCAGCAGCGTAGCTACTAGGCTAGCGGGAGAGACCCAGTACTTC.

This clonotype was found many times. The J gene is TRBJ1-1, the V gene TRBV6-1; 8 bases fit TRBD1. Germline CDR1 is MNHNS and CDR2 is SASEGT. The trim removed 8 bases at V and 0 bases at J, leaving 2 bases unmatched. The CDR3 is 13 amino acids. The CDR3 loop reads CASCRGLNTEAFF. In DNA form, the CDR3 reads TGTGCCAGCTGCAGGGGGCTGAACACTGAAGCTTTCTTT.

The rearrangement uses TRBV30 and TRBJ1-5; the D is unclear. Germline CDR1 GTSNPN, CDR2 SVGIG (reference sequence). The CDR3 extends over 13 amino acids. V was clipped by 1 base and J by 3 bases, with 7 bases between them. The CDR3 nucleotides are TGTGCCTGGAGTGGAGGGCTCAATCAGCCCCAGCATTTT. Its protein is CAWSGGLNQPQHF.

About this clonotype itself: A read error may explain this, as a much larger clone is one base away. The V and J genes are TRBV12-3 or TRBV12-4 and TRBJ2-5; tentative D call: TRBD1 (6 bases). The CDR3 has 15 amino acids. The CDR3, as DNA: TGTGCCAGCAGTTCCCAGGGGCTATTTAAAGAGACCCAGCACTTC. It translates to CASSSQGLFKETQHF.

The chain couples TRBV12-3 or TRBV12-4 to TRBJ1-6; D gene ambiguous. The CDR3 consists of 14 residues. V lost 0 bases and J lost 9, with 9 bases in between. The CDR3: CASSLALAGSPLHF. The CDR3 region has the DNA TGTGCCAGCAGTTTAGCCTTGGCAGGTTCACCCCTCCACTTT.

V and J are TRBV29-1 and TRBJ2-2; D gene ambiguous. Per the germline V gene, CDR1 is SQVTM and CDR2 is ANQGSEA. The V and J ends lost 3 bases and 1 base respectively, with 9 bases between them. The CDR3 extends over 14 amino acids. The CDR3 DNA follows: TGCAGCGTTGATGGCCAGAAGAACACCGGGGAGCTGTTTTTT. This encodes CSVDGQKNTGELFF.

This clonotype was recorded at least ten times. The rearrangement joins TRBV11-3 to TRBJ2-2; D is unclear. Looked up from germline, CDR1 is SGHNT and CDR2 is YENEEA. This CDR3 region has 17 residues. Trimming took 5 bases from V and 2 from J, leaving 18 bases between them. The CDR3 region has the DNA TGTGCCAGCAGCCCATACCTTAGTGGGGAAAACACCGGGGAGCTGTTTTTT. The encoded protein is CASSPYLSGENTGELFF.

The gene calls are TRBV28 and TRBJ2-5, with 11 bases fitting TRBD2. With V trimmed by 0 bases and J by 2 bases, 2 bases remained unmatched. CDR1 is MDHEN and CDR2 is SYDVKM in the germline V gene. This CDR3 spans 16 amino acids. The chain's CDR3 is CASSLWTSGKQETQYF. The CDR3, as DNA: TGTGCCAGCAGTTTATGGACTAGCGGGAAACAAGAGACCCAGTACTTC.

At least ten counts were recorded for this clonotype. This chain joins TRBV28 and TRBJ2-7, with 9 nucleotides matching TRBD1. In germline, CDR1 is MDHEN, CDR2 SYDVKM. CDR3 length equals 15 residues. The V and J ends lost 5 bases and 7 bases, in that order; junction bases with no gene match: 12. The DNA for the CDR3 is TGTGCCAGCAGTCCTCAAGGGACAGGGAGTATTGAGCAGTACTTC. It yields the protein CASSPQGTGSIEQYF.

This clonotype was observed many times. J is TRBJ1-1 and V is TRBV29-1, with D possibly being TRBD1 (5 bases). The CDR3 loop spans 12 amino acids. CDR1 is SQVTM and CDR2 is ANQGSEA in the germline V gene. With 7 bases removed from V and 4 bases from J, the gap between germline ends came to 13 bases. The CDR3: CSGSGLSTEAFF. DNA for the CDR3: TGCAGCGGCTCAGGGTTAAGCACTGAAGCTTTCTTT.

This clonotype occurred many times. V usage is TRBV29-1 and J usage is TRBJ2-5; maybe TRBD1 (6 bases). The V gene lost 0 bases and the J gene lost 5 bases, with 16 bases spanning the gap. CDR1 SQVTM and CDR2 ANQGSEA come from the germline V gene. The CDR3 has 15 amino acids. In nucleotides, the CDR3 is TGCAGCGTTGAAGATGGGCAGGGGACCGTCGAGACCCAGTACTTC. Its translation: CSVEDGQGTVETQYF. Using reference TRBV29-1 and TRBJ2-5 for the parts outside the CDR3, the full variable domain is SAVISQKPSRDICQRGTSLTIQCQVDSQVTMMFWYRQQPGQSLTLIATANQGSEATYESGFVIDKFPISRPNLTFSTLTVSNMSPEDSSIYLCSVEDGQGTVETQYFGPGTRLLVL.

As regards this clonotype: This CDR3 fails to terminate in the conserved phenylalanine or tryptophan, so it likely reflects a read error. The gene calls are TRBV7-9 and TRBJ2-5, with a tentative D call TRBD2 (6 bases). The V gene's germline CDR1 is SEHNR and CDR2 FQNEAQ (reference sequence). CDR3 size: 13 residues. V dropped 3 bases and J dropped 5 bases, with 10 bases sitting between them. The CDR3 DNA is TGTGCCAGCAGCTTGGGCGGGACTGAGACCCAGTACCTC. Its translation is CASSLGGTETQYL.

The rearrangement links TRBV11-2 to TRBJ1-1, with TRBD1 as a possible D gene (6 bases). The germline CDR1 and CDR2 sequences are SGHAT and FQNNGV. V shed 4 bases and J shed 1 base, with 13 bases lying between them. This CDR3 region has 15 residues. The CDR3 spells CASSSTRGGNTEAFF. The CDR3 DNA sequence: TGTGCCAGCAGCTCCACCAGAGGGGGGAACACTGAAGCTTTCTTT.